These T cell receptor beta chains were read from a single sample in a study of identical twins. TCRdb fed the 5' RACE reads into MiXCR, producing one record per CDR3 protein. Of about 720,000 distinct CDR3 sequences in the sample, 8.6% are singletons; the top ten hold around 0.98%. These records were also assigned to another study, of yellow fever vaccine responses in identical twins.

The sequenced sample was PBMCs. The receptors here all came from a woman between 18 and 29 years old in good health. Both conserved end residues are part of each CDR3. The order of the fields is J gene, V gene, CDR3 protein.

j_gene: TRBJ2-7; v_gene: TRBV4-1; CDR3aa: CASSQDLGTPGRDRAYEQYF
j_gene: TRBJ2-1; v_gene: TRBV11-1; CDR3aa: CASSLLAGGPYEQFF
j_gene: TRBJ1-3; v_gene: TRBV5-4; CDR3aa: CASSFYSGNTIYF
j_gene: TRBJ2-5; v_gene: TRBV7-6; CDR3aa: CASSLIRSETQYF
j_gene: TRBJ2-7; v_gene: TRBV28; CDR3aa: CASSTGMPYEQYF
j_gene: TRBJ2-3; v_gene: TRBV7-2; CDR3aa: CASSRRGGDTDTQYF
j_gene: TRBJ2-4; v_gene: TRBV28; CDR3aa: CASSLGSGGHTKNIQYF
j_gene: TRBJ2-1; v_gene: TRBV29-1; CDR3aa: CSHSTSGRNEQFF
j_gene: TRBJ2-3; v_gene: TRBV2; CDR3aa: CASRGYGGVATDTQYF
j_gene: TRBJ2-1; v_gene: TRBV6-2/TRBV6-3; CDR3aa: CASSRLAEYNEQFF
j_gene: TRBJ2-1; v_gene: TRBV7-9; CDR3aa: CASRGTGEPIEQFF
j_gene: TRBJ2-1; v_gene: TRBV9; CDR3aa: CASRAGPGPYNEQFF
j_gene: TRBJ2-1; v_gene: TRBV27; CDR3aa: CASSTYNEQFF
j_gene: TRBJ2-7; v_gene: TRBV5-1; CDR3aa: CASSTGQPSYEQYF
j_gene: TRBJ2-3; v_gene: TRBV5-1; CDR3aa: CASNSGGVADTQYF
j_gene: TRBJ2-7; v_gene: TRBV28; CDR3aa: CASSPLSDKAYEQYF
j_gene: TRBJ2-1; v_gene: TRBV15; CDR3aa: CATSWALNLNEQFF
j_gene: TRBJ1-1; v_gene: TRBV25-1; CDR3aa: CASSEYGGSRNTEAFF
j_gene: TRBJ1-1; v_gene: TRBV29-1; CDR3aa: CSVDTGGTEAFF
j_gene: TRBJ2-1; v_gene: TRBV5-1; CDR3aa: CASSRTSQKIPNEQFF
j_gene: TRBJ1-1; v_gene: TRBV3-1; CDR3aa: CASRQLDSVEAFF
j_gene: TRBJ2-1; v_gene: TRBV29-1; CDR3aa: CSVGLSYNEQSF
j_gene: TRBJ2-3; v_gene: TRBV6-5; CDR3aa: CASSYSGGGSGDTQYF
j_gene: TRBJ2-6; v_gene: TRBV20-1; CDR3aa: CSASRQPGANVLTF
j_gene: TRBJ2-7; v_gene: TRBV4-1; CDR3aa: CASSQEVAGGAYEQYF
j_gene: TRBJ2-3; v_gene: TRBV10-3; CDR3aa: CAISVDREGDTQYF
j_gene: TRBJ2-3; v_gene: TRBV20-1; CDR3aa: CSAAGLAADTQYF
j_gene: TRBJ2-2; v_gene: TRBV4-2; CDR3aa: CASSQLQGSGELFF
j_gene: TRBJ1-1; v_gene: TRBV7-2; CDR3aa: CASRYGGTDYTEAFF
j_gene: TRBJ2-7; v_gene: TRBV20-1; CDR3aa: CSARLSSYEQYF
j_gene: TRBJ2-1; v_gene: TRBV13; CDR3aa: CASSLLAGGPNYNEQFF
j_gene: TRBJ2-7; v_gene: TRBV4-1; CDR3aa: CASSQGLASSYEQYF
j_gene: TRBJ2-5; v_gene: TRBV7-6; CDR3aa: CASAVQETQYF
j_gene: TRBJ2-1; v_gene: TRBV24-1; CDR3aa: CATSDSRTSSNEQFF
j_gene: TRBJ2-1; v_gene: TRBV20-1; CDR3aa: CSASTGEVNEQFF
j_gene: TRBJ2-1; v_gene: TRBV7-9; CDR3aa: CASQKPGQGDVF
j_gene: TRBJ1-1; v_gene: TRBV7-9; CDR3aa: CASSWPMGGANTEAFF
j_gene: TRBJ2-3; v_gene: TRBV18; CDR3aa: CASSTRTGSTDTQYF
j_gene: TRBJ2-3; v_gene: TRBV28; CDR3aa: CASSQTGPIGTDTQYF
j_gene: TRBJ1-1; v_gene: TRBV4-2; CDR3aa: CASSPNDRMNTEAFF
j_gene: TRBJ2-3; v_gene: TRBV24-1; CDR3aa: CATEAGGIDTQYF
j_gene: TRBJ2-7; v_gene: TRBV18; CDR3aa: CASSLGRHYEQYF
j_gene: TRBJ2-7; v_gene: TRBV20-1; CDR3aa: CSARATGLATYEQYF
j_gene: TRBJ2-5; v_gene: TRBV6-5; CDR3aa: CATTLGGAQYF
j_gene: TRBJ2-2; v_gene: TRBV5-1; CDR3aa: CASSSRQGQLIAGELFF
j_gene: TRBJ2-2; v_gene: TRBV5-6; CDR3aa: CASSLGVAGELFF
j_gene: TRBJ2-7; v_gene: TRBV6-2/TRBV6-3; CDR3aa: CASSYHPGKEQYF
j_gene: TRBJ2-6; v_gene: TRBV10-3; CDR3aa: CAISGGLAGGPSGANVLTF
j_gene: TRBJ2-1; v_gene: TRBV5-1; CDR3aa: CASSRTTGGSHTFF
j_gene: TRBJ2-5; v_gene: TRBV9; CDR3aa: CASSPPAAQETQYF
j_gene: TRBJ1-2; v_gene: TRBV9; CDR3aa: CASSVDYLSGYTF
j_gene: TRBJ2-1; v_gene: TRBV30; CDR3aa: CAWSETGGGYEQFF